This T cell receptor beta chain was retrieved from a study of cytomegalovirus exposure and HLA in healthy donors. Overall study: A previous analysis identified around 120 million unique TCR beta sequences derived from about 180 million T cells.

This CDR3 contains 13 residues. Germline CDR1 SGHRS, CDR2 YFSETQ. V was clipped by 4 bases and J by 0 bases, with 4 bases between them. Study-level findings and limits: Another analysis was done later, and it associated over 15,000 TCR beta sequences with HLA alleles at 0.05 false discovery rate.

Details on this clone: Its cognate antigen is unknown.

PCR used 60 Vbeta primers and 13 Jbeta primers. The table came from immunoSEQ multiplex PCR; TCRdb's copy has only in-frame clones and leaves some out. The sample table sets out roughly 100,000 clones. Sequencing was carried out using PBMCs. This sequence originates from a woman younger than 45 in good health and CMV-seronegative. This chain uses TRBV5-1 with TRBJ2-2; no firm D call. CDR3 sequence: CASSTANTGELFF. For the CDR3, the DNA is TGCGCCAGCAGCACAGCGAACACCGGGGAGCTGTTTTTT. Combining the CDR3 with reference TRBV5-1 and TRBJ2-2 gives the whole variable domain KAGVTQTPRYLIKTRGQQVTLSCSPISGHRSVSWYQQTPGQGLQFLFEYFSETQRNKGNFPGRFSGRQFSNSRSEMNVSTLELGDSALYLCASSTANTGELFFGEGSRLTVL.